The 22 T cell receptor beta chains listed next were all sequenced from one sample in a study of graft-versus-host responses after intestinal transplantation. Generated by immunoSEQ multiplex PCR, the TCRdb table keeps only in-frame clones and is missing some. The sample lists tens of thousands of clones; about 92% were seen once. The starting material was PBMCs, obtained roughly 260 days after intestinal transplant. The receptors stem from a human patient who received an intestinal transplant, so some T cells may come from the graft donor.

The chain recombines TRBV7-9 with TRBJ2-2; D tentatively fits TRBD1 or TRBD2 (5 bases each). V lost 1 base and J 7 bases, leaving 7 bases between the germline ends. The germline V gene encodes CDR1 SEHNR and CDR2 FQNEAQ (reference sequence). The CDR3 contains 13 residues. The CDR3 region has the DNA TGTGCCAGCAGCTTAGTTGGGGGCGGGGAGCTGTTTTTT. Translation: CASSLVGGGELFF.

This clone was counted only a few times. The chain links TRBV6-4 to TRBJ1-1, with D unclear. CDR1 and CDR2 (germline): MRHNA, SNTAGT. Trimming removed 3 bases from V and 1 base from J, with 6 bases in between. CDR3 length: 13 residues. Here the CDR3 DNA reads TGTGCCAGCAGTGAAACGGAGAACACTGAAGCTTTCTTT. The encoded protein is CASSETENTEAFF.

This chain connects TRBV27 to TRBJ2-1, with TRBD2 matching over 7 bases. V gave up 5 bases and J gave up 7 bases; unmatched junction bases: 14. Germline values: CDR1 MNHEY, CDR2 SMNVEV (reference sequence). The CDR3 sequence is 16 residues long. The CDR3 here is CASSEEDGTGGNEQFF. The CDR3 DNA reads as TGTGCCAGCAGTGAGGAGGACGGTACGGGGGGAAATGAGCAGTTCTTC.

The chain is built from TRBV10-1 and TRBJ1-1; D uncertain. The CDR3 has 14 amino acids. CDR1 and CDR2 (germline): WNHNN, SYGVQD (reference sequence). V lost 3 bases and J lost 0, with 8 bases in between. Here the CDR3 DNA reads TGCGCCAGCAGTGAAAATATTCTGAACACTGAAGCTTTCTTT. Translating gives CASSENILNTEAFF.

V usage is TRBV7-9 and J usage is TRBJ2-7; D not resolved. Trimming removed 4 bases from V and 4 bases from J, with 8 bases in between. Germline values: CDR1 SEHNR, CDR2 FQNEAQ (reference sequence). The length of the CDR3 is 12 residues. The CDR3, as DNA: TGTGCCAGCAGCTCAACCAGTTACGAGCAGTACTTC. Translation: CASSSTSYEQYF. The full variable domain, rest sourced from reference TRBV7-9 and TRBJ2-7, is DTGVSQNPRHKITKRGQNVTFRCDPISEHNRLYWYRQTLGQGPEFLTYFQNEAQLEKSRLLSDRFSAERPKGSFSTLEIQRTEQGDSAMYLCASSSTSYEQYFGPGTRLTVT.

This chain connects TRBV5-1 to TRBJ2-7; D is ambiguous. Trimming stripped 0 bases from V and 3 bases from J, with 10 bases between. Germline CDR1 reads SGHRS; CDR2 reads YFSETQ. The CDR3 runs to 14 residues. DNA of the CDR3: TGCGCCAGCAGCTTGGCCTTCGGCGGCTACGAGCAGTACTTC. This encodes CASSLAFGGYEQYF.

V gene TRBV7-6 combines with J gene TRBJ2-7; 7 positions agree with TRBD1. Germline V lookup: CDR1 SGHVS, CDR2 FNYEAQ. V lost 2 bases, J lost 2 bases, and 9 bases stayed unmatched. The CDR3 runs to 16 residues. The CDR3 spells CASSLPITGAPYEQYF. The CDR3 coding sequence is TGTGCCAGCAGCTTACCCATAACAGGGGCTCCCTACGAGCAGTACTTC.

The chain is built from TRBV4-1 and TRBJ1-3; no definite D call. The CDR3 sequence is 20 residues long. The ends were cut back, 4 bases at V and 0 bases at J, with 25 bases in the middle. CDR1 and CDR2 from the germline V gene are MGHRA and YSYEKL. CDR3 coding DNA: TGCGCCAGCAGCCTATTCCTTCCGGAGTCCACTGTACACTCTGGAAACACCATATATTTT. Amino acid sequence: CASSLFLPESTVHSGNTIYF.

The chain joins TRBV4-1 to TRBJ1-2, with a weak D call TRBD1 (6 bases). This CDR3 has 15 amino acids. V dropped 0 bases and J dropped 3 bases, with 11 bases sitting between them. Germline V gene data show CDR1 as MGHRA and CDR2 as YSYEKL. The CDR3 sequence: CASSQDRGLYYGYTF. CDR3 nucleotide sequence: TGCGCCAGCAGCCAAGACAGGGGCCTCTACTATGGCTACACCTTC.

This clone came up once. J is TRBJ2-1 and V is TRBV6-1, with D possibly being TRBD1 (5 bases). Trimming pared 5 bases from V and 3 bases from J, leaving 8 bases between. The CDR3 length is 13 residues. Germline V gene lookup returns CDR1 MNHNS and CDR2 SASEGT. The CDR3 DNA reads TGTGCCAGCAGTATGACAGACTACAATGAGCAGTTCTTC. Translating it yields CASSMTDYNEQFF.

The chain recombines TRBV11-2 with TRBJ2-1; TRBD2 aligns across 10 bases. V was clipped by 2 bases and J by 10 bases; unmatched bases: 2. From germline, CDR1 is SGHAT and CDR2 FQNNGV. This CDR3 has 13 residues. The CDR3 spells CASSLTSGNEQFF. The DNA of the CDR3 is TGTGCCAGCAGCTTAACTAGCGGGAACGAGCAGTTCTTC.

This sequence joins TRBV19 and TRBJ2-3; perhaps D is TRBD1 or TRBD2 (5 bases each). Per germline, CDR1 LNHDA and CDR2 SQIVND (reference sequence). V shed 2 bases and J shed 2 bases, with 11 bases lying between them. The CDR3 runs 15 residues. The CDR3 DNA reads TGTGCCAGTAGTATATGGGGGAGAAACACAGATACGCAGTATTTT. Protein sequence: CASSIWGRNTDTQYF. Combining the CDR3 with reference TRBV19 and TRBJ2-3 gives the whole variable domain DGGITQSPKYLFRKEGQNVTLSCEQNLNHDAMYWYRQDPGQGLRLIYYSQIVNDFQKGDIAEGYSVSREKKESFPLTVTSAQKNPTAFYLCASSIWGRNTDTQYFGPGTRLTVL.

This clone occurred a few times. The V gene is TRBV29-1, the J gene TRBJ1-5, with D unclear. The ends were cut back, 4 bases at V and 7 bases at J, with 20 bases in the middle. Per the germline V gene, CDR1 is SQVTM and CDR2 is ANQGSEA. CDR3 length equals 15 residues. The CDR3 DNA follows: TGCAGCGTTGTCTTTACGGACCAACATGGGCAGCCCCAGCATTTT. Amino acids: CSVVFTDQHGQPQHF.

The chain combines TRBV7-9 with TRBJ2-5; D is possibly TRBD1 or TRBD2 (5 bases each). The CDR3 consists of 16 residues. The germline V and J ends were trimmed by 5 bases and 5 bases, with 21 bases remaining between them. Germline CDR1 SEHNR, CDR2 FQNEAQ (reference sequence). The CDR3 spells CASSIPSGARLETQYF. The CDR3 nucleotides are TGTGCCAGCAGCATCCCCTCCGGGGCCCGGCTGGAGACCCAGTACTTC.

CDR3 sequence (DNA): TGTGCCAGCAGTTCCCGTCGGACAGGAGGCTCTGGAAACACCATATATTTT. It specifies CASSSRRTGGSGNTIYF. The rearrangement links TRBV28 to TRBJ1-3; TRBD1 agrees at 7 bases. V trimming: 4 bases; J trimming: 0 bases; junction bases outside the gene matches: 9. There are 17 residues in the CDR3. Germline V gives CDR1 MDHEN, CDR2 SYDVKM.

J is TRBJ1-1 and V is TRBV6-5; D call uncertain. CDR1 is MNHEY, CDR2 SVGAGI, per germline. Trimming removed 2 bases at V and 7 bases at J, with 8 bases between. This CDR3 is 12 amino acids long. CDR3 DNA: TGTGCCAGCAGTTACCCCCCCATTGAAGCTTTCTTT. The encoded protein is CASSYPPIEAFF.

This clone was picked up one time. The rearrangement uses TRBV11-2 and TRBJ2-1, with TRBD1 matching 11 bases. Germline CDR1 SGHAT, CDR2 FQNNGV. After removal of 7 bases from V and 5 bases from J, the junction contained 10 bases not matched to a gene. The CDR3 sequence is 16 residues long. As DNA, the CDR3 is TGTGCCAGCAACTTTAGAGGGGGACAGGGGGACAATGAGCAGTTCTTC. Residues: CASNFRGGQGDNEQFF.

The rearrangement joins TRBV6-6 to TRBJ1-1; D gene unclear. V was cut by 8 bases and J by 3 bases, with 4 bases left in between. The CDR3 loop spans 10 amino acids. CDR1 is MNHNY and CDR2 is SVGAGI in the germline V gene (reference sequence). The CDR3 here is CASRYTEAFF. The CDR3 DNA sequence: TGTGCCAGCCGATACACTGAAGCTTTCTTT.

The V and J genes are TRBV28 and TRBJ2-7, with a possible D match to TRBD2 (6 bases). The CDR3 is 17 amino acids. Trimming cost V 6 bases and J 3 bases, with 24 bases left between them. CDR1 is MDHEN, CDR2 SYDVKM, per germline. The CDR3 protein is CASSHPPEEGLHYEQYF. The DNA of the CDR3 is TGTGCCAGCAGCCATCCTCCCGAAGAGGGACTCCACTACGAGCAGTACTTC. Looking up the rest from reference TRBV28 and TRBJ2-7 gives the full variable domain: DVKVTQSSRYLVKRTGEKVFLECVQDMDHENMFWYRQDPGLGLRLIYFSYDVKMKEKGDIPEGYSVSREKKERFSLILESASTNQTSMYLCASSHPPEEGLHYEQYFGPGTRLTVT.

This clone was observed a few times. The chain has TRBV15 and TRBJ1-1, with D perhaps TRBD1 (5 bases). Germline V gene lookup returns CDR1 LNHNV and CDR2 YYDKDF (reference sequence). The CDR3 covers 14 residues. Trimming cost V 0 bases and J 5 bases, with 10 bases left between them. The CDR3 spells CATSREGRRTEAFF. The CDR3 DNA follows: TGTGCCACCAGCAGAGAGGGACGGAGGACTGAAGCTTTCTTT.

This chain links TRBV2 with TRBJ2-1; the D gene is possibly TRBD2 (5 bases). The CDR3 runs to 14 residues. Germline V gene data show CDR1 as SNHLY and CDR2 as FYNNEI. The ends were cut back, 10 bases at V and 6 bases at J, with 19 bases in the middle. The CDR3 DNA reads as TGTGCCACCGCTGGACTCCTTGCCTCCAATGAGCAGTTCTTC. The encoded protein is CATAGLLASNEQFF.

The V gene is TRBV27, the J gene TRBJ2-2; no firm D call. The germline CDR1 and CDR2 sequences are MNHEY and SMNVEV (reference sequence). The V and J ends lost 5 bases and 1 base respectively, with 8 bases between them. The CDR3 sequence is 14 residues long. CDR3 bases: TGTGCCAGCAGTCTGCCAGGGAACACCGGGGAGCTGTTTTTT. Its translation: CASSLPGNTGELFF.